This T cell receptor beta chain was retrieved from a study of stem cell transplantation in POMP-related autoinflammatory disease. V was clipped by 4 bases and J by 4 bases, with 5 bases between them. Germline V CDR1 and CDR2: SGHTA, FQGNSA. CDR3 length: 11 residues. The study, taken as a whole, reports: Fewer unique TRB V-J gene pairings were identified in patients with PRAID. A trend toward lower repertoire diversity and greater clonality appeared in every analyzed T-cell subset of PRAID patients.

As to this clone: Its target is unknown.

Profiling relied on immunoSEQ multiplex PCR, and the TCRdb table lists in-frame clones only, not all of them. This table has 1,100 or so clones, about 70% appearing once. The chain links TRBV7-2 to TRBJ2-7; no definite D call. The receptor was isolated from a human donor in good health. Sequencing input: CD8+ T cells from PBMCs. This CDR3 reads CASSSEYEQYF. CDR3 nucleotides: TGTGCCAGCAGCTCCGAATACGAGCAGTACTTC.